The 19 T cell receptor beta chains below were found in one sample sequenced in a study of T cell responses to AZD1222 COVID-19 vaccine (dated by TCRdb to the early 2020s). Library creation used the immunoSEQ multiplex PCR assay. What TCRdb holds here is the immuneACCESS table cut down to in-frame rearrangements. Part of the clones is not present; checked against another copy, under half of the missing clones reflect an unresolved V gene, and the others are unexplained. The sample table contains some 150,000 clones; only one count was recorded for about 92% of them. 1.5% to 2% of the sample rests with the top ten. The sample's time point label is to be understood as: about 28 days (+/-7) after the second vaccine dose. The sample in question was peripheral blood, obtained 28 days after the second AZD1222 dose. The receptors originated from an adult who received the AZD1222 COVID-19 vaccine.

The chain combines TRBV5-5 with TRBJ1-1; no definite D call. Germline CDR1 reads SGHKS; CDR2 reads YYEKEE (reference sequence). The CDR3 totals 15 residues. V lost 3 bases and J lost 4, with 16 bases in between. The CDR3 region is CASSWGDFYGTEAFF. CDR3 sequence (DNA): TGTGCCAGCAGCTGGGGAGACTTTTACGGCACTGAAGCTTTCTTT.

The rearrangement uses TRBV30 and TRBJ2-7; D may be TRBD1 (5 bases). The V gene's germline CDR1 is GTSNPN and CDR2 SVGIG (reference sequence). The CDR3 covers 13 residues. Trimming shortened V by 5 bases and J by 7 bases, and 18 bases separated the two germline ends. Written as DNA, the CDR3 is TGTGCCTGGGCCCAAACCAGGGTAGGGGAGCAGTACTTC. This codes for CAWAQTRVGEQYF.

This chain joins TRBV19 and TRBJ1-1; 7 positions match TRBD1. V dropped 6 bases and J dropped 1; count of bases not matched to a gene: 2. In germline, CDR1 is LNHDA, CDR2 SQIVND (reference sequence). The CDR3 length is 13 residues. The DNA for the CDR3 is TGTGCCAGTAGGGGGACAGAGAACACTGAAGCTTTCTTT. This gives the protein CASRGTENTEAFF.

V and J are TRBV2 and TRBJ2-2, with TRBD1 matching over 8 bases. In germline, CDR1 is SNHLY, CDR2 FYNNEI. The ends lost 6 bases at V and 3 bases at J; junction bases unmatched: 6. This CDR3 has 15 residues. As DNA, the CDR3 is TGTGCCAGCAGCCAGGGACAGGCCTACACCGGGGAGCTGTTTTTT. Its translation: CASSQGQAYTGELFF.

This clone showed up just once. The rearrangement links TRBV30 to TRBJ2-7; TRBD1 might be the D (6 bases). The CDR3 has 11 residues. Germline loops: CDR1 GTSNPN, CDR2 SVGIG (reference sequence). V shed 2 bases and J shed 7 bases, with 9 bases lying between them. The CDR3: CAWSTGQEQYF. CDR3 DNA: TGTGCCTGGAGTACCGGACAGGAGCAGTACTTC.

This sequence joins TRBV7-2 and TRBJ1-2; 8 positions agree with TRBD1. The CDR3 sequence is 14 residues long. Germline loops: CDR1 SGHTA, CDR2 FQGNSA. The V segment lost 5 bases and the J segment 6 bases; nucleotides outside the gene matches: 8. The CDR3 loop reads CASSPRTGKDGYTF. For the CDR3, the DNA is TGTGCCAGCAGCCCCAGGACAGGGAAGGATGGCTACACCTTC.

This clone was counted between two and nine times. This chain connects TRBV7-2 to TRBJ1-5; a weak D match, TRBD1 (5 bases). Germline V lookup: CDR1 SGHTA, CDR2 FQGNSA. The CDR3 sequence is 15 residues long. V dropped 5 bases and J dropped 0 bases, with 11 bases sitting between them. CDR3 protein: CASSPGRASNQPQHF. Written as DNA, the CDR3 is TGTGCCAGCAGCCCCGGCAGGGCTAGCAATCAGCCCCAGCATTTT. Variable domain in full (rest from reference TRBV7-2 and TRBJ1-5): GAGVSQSPSNKVTEKGKDVELRCDPISGHTALYWYRQSLGQGLEFLIYFQGNSAPDKSGLPSDRFSAERTGGSVSTLTIQRTQQEDSAVYLCASSPGRASNQPQHFGDGTRLSIL.

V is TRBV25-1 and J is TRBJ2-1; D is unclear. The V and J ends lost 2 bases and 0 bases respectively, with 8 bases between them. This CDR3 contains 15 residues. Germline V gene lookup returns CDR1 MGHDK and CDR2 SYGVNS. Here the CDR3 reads CASSERLASYNEQFF. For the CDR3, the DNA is TGTGCCAGCAGTGAAAGGTTGGCCTCCTACAATGAGCAGTTCTTC.

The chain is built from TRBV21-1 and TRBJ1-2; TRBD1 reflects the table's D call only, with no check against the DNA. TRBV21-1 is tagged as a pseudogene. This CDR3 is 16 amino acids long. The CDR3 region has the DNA TGTGCCAGCAGCAAAGAAAGAACATTCTTGGTCTGCGGCTACACCTTC. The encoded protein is CASSKERTFLVCGYTF.

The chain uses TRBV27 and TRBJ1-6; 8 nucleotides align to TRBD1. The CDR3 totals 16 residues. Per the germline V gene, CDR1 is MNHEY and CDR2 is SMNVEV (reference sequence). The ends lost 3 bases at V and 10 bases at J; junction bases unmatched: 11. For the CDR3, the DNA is TGTGCCAGCAGTTTCCTGGACAGGGCGGTGATGTCACCCCTCCACTTT. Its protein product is CASSFLDRAVMSPLHF.

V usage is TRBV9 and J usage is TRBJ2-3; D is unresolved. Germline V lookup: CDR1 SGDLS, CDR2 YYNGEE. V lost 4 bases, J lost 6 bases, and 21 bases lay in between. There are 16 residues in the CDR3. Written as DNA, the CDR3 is TGTGCCAGCAGCCCATCGGACCCAAGGCCCGGGGATACGCAGTATTTT. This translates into CASSPSDPRPGDTQYF.

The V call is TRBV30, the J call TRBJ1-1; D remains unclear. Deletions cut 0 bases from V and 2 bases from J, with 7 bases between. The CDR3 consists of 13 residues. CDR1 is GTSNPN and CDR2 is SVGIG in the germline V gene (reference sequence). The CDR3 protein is CAWSVHENTEAFF. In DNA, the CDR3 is TGTGCCTGGAGTGTACATGAAAACACTGAAGCTTTCTTT. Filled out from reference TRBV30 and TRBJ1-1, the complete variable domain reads SQTIHQWPATLVQPVGSPLSLECTVEGTSNPNLYWYRQAAGRGLQLLFYSVGIGQISSEVPQNLSASRPQDRQFILSSKKLLLSDSGFYLCAWSVHENTEAFFGQGTRLTVV.

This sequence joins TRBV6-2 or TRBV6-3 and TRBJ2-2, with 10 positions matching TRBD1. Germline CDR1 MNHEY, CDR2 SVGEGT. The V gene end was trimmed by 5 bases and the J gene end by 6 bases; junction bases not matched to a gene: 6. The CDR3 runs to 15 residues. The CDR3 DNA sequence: TGTGCCAGCAGTCCGGGACAGGGGTTCTCCGGGGAGCTGTTTTTT. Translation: CASSPGQGFSGELFF.

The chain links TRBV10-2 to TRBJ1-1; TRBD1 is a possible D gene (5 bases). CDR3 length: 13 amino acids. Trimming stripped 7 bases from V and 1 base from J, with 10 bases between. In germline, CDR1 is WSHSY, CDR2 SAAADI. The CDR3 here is CASTTTGNTEAFF. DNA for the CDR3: TGCGCCAGCACAACAACAGGGAACACTGAAGCTTTCTTT.

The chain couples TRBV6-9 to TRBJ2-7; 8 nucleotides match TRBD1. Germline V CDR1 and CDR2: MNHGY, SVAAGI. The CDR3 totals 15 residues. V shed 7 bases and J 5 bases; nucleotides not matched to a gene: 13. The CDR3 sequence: CASKPADRDQDEQYF. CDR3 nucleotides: TGTGCCAGCAAACCTGCGGACAGGGATCAGGACGAGCAGTACTTC.

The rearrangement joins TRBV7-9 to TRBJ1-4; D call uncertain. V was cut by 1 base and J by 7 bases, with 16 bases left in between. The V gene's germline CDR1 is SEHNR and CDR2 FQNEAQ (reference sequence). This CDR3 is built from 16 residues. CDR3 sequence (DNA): TGTGCCAGCAGCTTAGGTCAGCTTACGGGTGGTGAAAAACTGTTTTTT. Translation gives CASSLGQLTGGEKLFF.

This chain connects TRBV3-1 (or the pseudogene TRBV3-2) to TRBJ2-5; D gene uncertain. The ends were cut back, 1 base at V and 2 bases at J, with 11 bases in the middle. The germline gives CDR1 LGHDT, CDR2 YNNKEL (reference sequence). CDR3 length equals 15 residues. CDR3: CASSQASRRQETQYF. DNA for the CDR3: TGTGCCAGCAGCCAAGCCTCGAGGAGACAAGAGACCCAGTACTTC.

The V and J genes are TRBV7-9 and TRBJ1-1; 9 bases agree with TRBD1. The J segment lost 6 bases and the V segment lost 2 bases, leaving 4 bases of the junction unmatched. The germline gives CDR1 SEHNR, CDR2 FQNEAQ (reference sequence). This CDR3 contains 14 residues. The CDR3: CASSLTGGKAEAFF. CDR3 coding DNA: TGTGCCAGCAGCTTAACAGGGGGCAAAGCTGAAGCTTTCTTT. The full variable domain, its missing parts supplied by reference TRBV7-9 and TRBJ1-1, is DTGVSQNPRHKITKRGQNVTFRCDPISEHNRLYWYRQTLGQGPEFLTYFQNEAQLEKSRLLSDRFSAERPKGSFSTLEIQRTEQGDSAMYLCASSLTGGKAEAFFGQGTRLTVV.

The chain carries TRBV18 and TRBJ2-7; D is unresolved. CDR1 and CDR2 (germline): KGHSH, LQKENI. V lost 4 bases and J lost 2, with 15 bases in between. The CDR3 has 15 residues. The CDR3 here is CASSRDLSSTYEQYF. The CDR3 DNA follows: TGTGCCAGCTCACGCGACTTAAGCAGCACCTACGAGCAGTACTTC.